The 14 T cell receptor beta chains in this list originate from one sample, sequenced in a study of response to subunit inactivated influenza vaccine. Using its own MiXCR run on the RT-PCR reads, TCRdb lists one record per CDR3 protein. The table has approximately 500,000 distinct CDR3 sequences, around 25% seen once. The sample was also reused in another study, on T cells expressing NK-cell markers. That study adds: With UMIs, 5'RACE template switching was used to make TCR beta cDNA.

The specimen was CD4+ T cells sorted from PBMCs, collected 11 to 12 days after vaccination. Receptors were obtained from a man aged 45-65 years who received an inactivated influenza vaccine.

This clonotype was counted many times. The gene calls are TRBV29-1 and TRBJ2-7; D remains unclear. In germline, CDR1 is SQVTM, CDR2 ANQGSEA. Trimming removed 7 bases from V and 0 bases from J, with 13 bases in between. CDR3 size: 13 residues. CDR3 coding DNA: TGCAGCGAGGAAGGGAAACCCTCCTACGAGCAGTACTTC. It yields the protein CSEEGKPSYEQYF.

This clonotype was found a few times. The CDR3 sequence is CASSLAPGAKNIQYF. The CDR3 coding sequence is TGCGCCAGCAGCTTGGCCCCGGGAGCCAAAAACATTCAGTACTTC. The chain is built from TRBV5-1 and TRBJ2-4; D gene ambiguous. CDR1 and CDR2 (germline): SGHRS, YFSETQ. The V and J ends lost 0 bases and 0 bases respectively, with 7 bases between them. This CDR3 contains 15 residues.

This clonotype was picked up a small number of times. The genes are TRBV5-6 and TRBJ2-1; D uncertain. The CDR3 runs 13 residues. Between the trimmed V and J ends, which lost 4 bases and 9 bases, there was a span of 14 bases. Germline V gene lookup returns CDR1 SGHDT and CDR2 YYEEEE. The CDR3 DNA sequence: TGTGCCAGCAGCCACGATCATTTGAGTGAGCAGTTCTTC. Its translation: CASSHDHLSEQFF.

This clonotype was detected a few times. This rearrangement joins TRBV10-3 to TRBJ2-1; the match to TRBD2 covers 9 bases. After removal of 4 bases from V and 4 bases from J, the junction contained 5 bases not matched to a gene. This CDR3 spans 15 amino acids. Germline values: CDR1 ENHRY, CDR2 SYGVKD. In nucleotides, the CDR3 is TGTGCCATCAGTGCTCAGCGGGAGGAATACAATGAGCAGTTCTTC. It encodes CAISAQREEYNEQFF.

This clonotype was found many times. J is TRBJ2-1 and V is TRBV7-2, with no clear D. The CDR3 totals 12 residues. Trimming took 2 bases from V and 10 from J, leaving 9 bases between them. Per the germline V gene, CDR1 is SGHTA and CDR2 is FQGNSA. Here the CDR3 DNA reads TGTGCCAGCAGCTTAATCGCCCGGGAGCAGTTCTTC. Protein: CASSLIAREQFF.

The CDR3 reads CASSLDRAGQFF. The DNA for the CDR3 is TGTGCCAGCAGTCTGGACAGGGCTGGGCAGTTCTTC. V usage is TRBV6-2 or TRBV6-3 and J usage is TRBJ2-1, with TRBD1 matching 8 bases. This CDR3 is 12 amino acids long. Germline V gene lookup returns CDR1 MNHEY and CDR2 SVGEGT. The junction had 6 bases not matched to a gene; V was cut back by 5 bases and J by 12 bases.

This clonotype was counted a few times. V gene TRBV5-8 combines with J gene TRBJ1-1; D not resolved. V was pared by 5 bases and J by 1 base, with 6 bases between. The CDR3 has 12 amino acids. Looked up from germline, CDR1 is SGHTS and CDR2 is YDEGEE. The CDR3 region is CASRRKNTEAFF. The DNA for the CDR3 is TGTGCCAGCAGAAGGAAGAACACTGAAGCTTTCTTT.

The J gene is TRBJ2-5, the V gene TRBV14; D call uncertain. Trimming stripped 0 bases from V and 7 bases from J, with 9 bases between. Per germline, CDR1 SGHDN and CDR2 FVKESK. The CDR3 is made up of 13 amino acids. The CDR3 DNA sequence: TGTGCCAGCAGCCAAGAATACGTCGGGACCCAGTACTTC. Its translation is CASSQEYVGTQYF.

This clonotype was counted ten times or more. J is TRBJ2-3 and V is TRBV15; 8 nucleotides agree with TRBD2. Germline trimming cut 3 bases from V and 6 bases from J; bases unmatched to any gene: 8. The V gene's germline CDR1 is LNHNV and CDR2 YYDKDF (reference sequence). The CDR3 is made up of 15 amino acids. This CDR3 is CATSSGSGSLDTQYF. CDR3 DNA: TGTGCCACCAGCAGCGGGAGCGGGAGTCTCGATACGCAGTATTTT.

This clonotype has at least ten counts. The chain carries TRBV12-3 or TRBV12-4 and TRBJ2-2; weak D call: TRBD2 (5 bases). The CDR3 loop spans 12 amino acids. V dropped 8 bases and J dropped 6 bases, with 10 bases sitting between them. CDR3 residues: CASLPGAGELFF. The CDR3 DNA reads TGTGCCAGCTTGCCCGGGGCCGGGGAGCTGTTTTTT.

The J gene is TRBJ2-5, the V gene TRBV5-5; D might be TRBD1 (6 bases). Germline CDR1 SGHKS, CDR2 YYEKEE (reference sequence). CDR3 length: 15 residues. The germline V and J ends were trimmed by 1 base and 5 bases, with 15 bases remaining between them. The chain's CDR3 is CASSLSGSGEETQYF. The CDR3 DNA sequence: TGTGCCAGCAGCTTGTCCGGGTCAGGGGAGGAGACCCAGTACTTC.

The chain uses TRBV19 and TRBJ2-1; TRBD2 aligns across 12 bases. There are 19 residues in the CDR3. The J segment lost 3 bases and the V segment lost 4 bases, leaving 13 bases of the junction unmatched. Germline V gene sequence: CDR1 LNHDA, CDR2 SQIVND (reference sequence). The chain's CDR3 is CASSNPTSGGPRDYNEQFF. The DNA of the CDR3 is TGTGCCAGTAGTAACCCGACTAGCGGGGGTCCGCGGGACTACAATGAGCAGTTCTTC.

This clonotype was seen a handful of times. V is TRBV7-9 and J is TRBJ2-7, with D perhaps matching TRBD2 (5 bases). CDR3 length: 15 residues. With 4 bases removed from V and 2 bases from J, the gap between germline ends came to 15 bases. The germline gives CDR1 SEHNR, CDR2 FQNEAQ (reference sequence). DNA of the CDR3: TGTGCCAGCAGCTCCGTCCGGGGTCTCGCCTACGAGCAGTACTTC. Protein: CASSSVRGLAYEQYF.

The chain recombines TRBV30 with TRBJ2-7; TRBD2 aligns across 12 bases. Per the germline V gene, CDR1 is GTSNPN and CDR2 is SVGIG (reference sequence). This CDR3 has 16 residues. V lost 0 bases to trimming and J lost 5 bases; unmatched junction nucleotides: 8. The CDR3 here is CAWSVLASGGAHEQYF. Here the CDR3 DNA reads TGTGCCTGGAGTGTACTAGCTAGCGGGGGGGCCCACGAGCAGTACTTC.